These 30 T cell receptor beta chains originate from one sample sequenced in a study of type 1 and type 2 diabetes patients. Amplification started from genomic DNA. Amplification of the beta chain CDR3 used 30 forward and 13 reverse multiplex primers. TCRdb re-called the multiplex PCR reads through MiXCR, storing one row per CDR3 protein. The sample contains about 250,000 distinct CDR3 sequences, 40% to 50% of which appear only once. Input material: peripheral blood mononuclear cells (PBMCs). These receptors came from a man between 18 and 29 years old with type 2 diabetes.

This clonotype has a handful of counts. The CDR3 loop reads CASSHPSGTGATDTQYF. The CDR3 coding sequence is TGTGCCAGCAGCCACCCATCCGGGACAGGGGCGACAGATACGCAGTATTTT. This chain links TRBV7-2 with TRBJ2-3; 10 bases are a match to TRBD1. The J segment lost 3 bases and the V segment lost 5 bases, leaving 11 bases of the junction unmatched. CDR1 SGHTA and CDR2 FQGNSA come from the germline V gene. This CDR3 comprises 17 residues.

The chain recombines TRBV29-1 with TRBJ1-1; a weak D match, TRBD1 (5 bases). Germline-derived CDR1 and CDR2 are SQVTM and ANQGSEA. V was cut by 5 bases and J by 1 base, with 8 bases left in between. CDR3 length: 12 amino acids. The CDR3 is CSVTRENTEAFF. The DNA of the CDR3 is TGCAGCGTTACCAGGGAGAACACTGAAGCTTTCTTT.

Concerning this clonotype: A much more abundant neighbour one base away suggests this may be a read error. This rearrangement joins TRBV12-3 or TRBV12-4 to TRBJ2-7, with 10 bases fitting TRBD2. The CDR3 consists of 14 residues. The CDR3 nucleotides are TGTGCCGGCAGTACAGGGACTAGCGACTACGAGCAGTACTTC. Its protein product is CAGSTGTSDYEQYF.

V and J are TRBV27 and TRBJ2-3, with 8 positions matching TRBD2. V lost 4 bases and J lost 4; bases outside the gene matches: 13. The CDR3 is made up of 17 amino acids. The V gene's germline CDR1 is MNHEY and CDR2 SMNVEV (reference sequence). The DNA for the CDR3 is TGTGCCAGCAGTTCCCGGACTAGCTGGGATGTTGCAGATACGCAGTATTTT. This gives the protein CASSSRTSWDVADTQYF.

In DNA form, the CDR3 reads TGCAGTGCTAGTAGCGTGCTAACACTTGGCTACACCTTC. This codes for CSASSVLTLGYTF. The chain uses TRBV20-1 and TRBJ1-2, with unresolved D. This CDR3 is 13 amino acids long. Trimming removed 3 bases from V and 7 bases from J, with 15 bases in between. From germline, CDR1 is DFQATT and CDR2 SNEGSKA (reference sequence).

The chain uses TRBV6-1 and TRBJ2-3; the D gene is possibly TRBD2 (6 bases). V was pared by 6 bases and J by 7 bases, with 20 bases between. The CDR3 spans 15 residues. Germline CDR1 is MNHNS and CDR2 is SASEGT. CDR3 amino acids: CASSPLPTSNHTQYF. In nucleotides, the CDR3 is TGTGCCAGCAGCCCACTACCGACTAGTAATCATACGCAGTATTTT.

The chain carries TRBV27 and TRBJ1-1; D might be TRBD1 (6 bases). Germline V gives CDR1 MNHEY, CDR2 SMNVEV (reference sequence). This CDR3 has 15 amino acids. The V end was cut by 6 bases, the J end by 6 bases, with 20 bases between. The DNA of the CDR3 is TGTGCCAGCAGCAGTAGCGGGGGGCTAGGGGCTGAAGCTTTCTTT. Translation: CASSSSGGLGAEAFF.

CDR3 protein: CASSPPGQEVYF. The DNA for the CDR3 is TGTGCCAGCAGTCCACCGGGACAAGAAGTGTACTTC. This sequence joins TRBV28 and TRBJ2-7; TRBD1 is a possible D gene (6 bases). V dropped 5 bases and J dropped 12 bases, with 17 bases sitting between them. Germline V lookup: CDR1 MDHEN, CDR2 SYDVKM. The CDR3 contains 12 residues. Using reference TRBV28 and TRBJ2-7 for the parts outside the CDR3, the full variable domain is DVKVTQSSRYLVKRTGEKVFLECVQDMDHENMFWYRQDPGLGLRLIYFSYDVKMKEKGDIPEGYSVSREKKERFSLILESASTNQTSMYLCASSPPGQEVYFGPGTRLTVT.

The chain recombines TRBV7-3 with TRBJ1-2; 9 nucleotides align to TRBD1. CDR3 length equals 15 residues. Germline V CDR1 and CDR2: SGHTA, FQGTGA. Losses at the gene ends were 1 base for V and 8 bases for J; bases not matched to a gene: 8. CDR3 protein: CASSLNSGQGLGYTF. The DNA of the CDR3 is TGTGCCAGCAGCTTAAACTCGGGACAGGGCTTGGGCTACACCTTC. Full variable domain (rest looked up from reference TRBV7-3 and TRBJ1-2): GAGVSQTPSNKVTEKGKYVELRCDPISGHTALYWYRQSLGQGPEFLIYFQGTGAADDSGLPNDRFFAVRPEGSVSTLKIQRTERGDSAVYLCASSLNSGQGLGYTFGSGTRLTVV.

On this clonotype: A much larger clone lies one base from this, so it may be a read error. This chain links TRBV2 with TRBJ1-6, with D unresolved. Germline loops: CDR1 SNHLY, CDR2 FYNNEI. Trimming pared 8 bases from V and 0 bases from J, leaving 8 bases between. This CDR3 is built from 14 residues. The CDR3 protein is CASWAGSYNSPLHF. CDR3 nucleotides: TGTGCCAGCTGGGCAGGCTCCTATAATTCACCCCTCCACTTT.

This clonotype was detected ten times or more. The rearrangement joins TRBV2 to TRBJ2-2; D call uncertain. Germline assignment: CDR1 SNHLY and CDR2 FYNNEI. Deletions cut 4 bases from V and 0 bases from J, with 6 bases between. The CDR3 contains 14 residues. CDR3 nucleotides: TGTGCCAGCAGTGGACACGCGAACACCGGGGAGCTGTTTTTT. It is translated as CASSGHANTGELFF.

V and J are TRBV20-1 and TRBJ2-5; the D gene is possibly TRBD1 (5 bases). V lost 7 bases to trimming and J lost 1 base, with 19 bases between them. The V gene's germline CDR1 is DFQATT and CDR2 SNEGSKA (reference sequence). This CDR3 is 15 amino acids long. The CDR3 region is CSVGVGRQIQETQYF. In DNA form, the CDR3 reads TGCAGTGTAGGGGTGGGTAGGCAAATCCAAGAGACCCAGTACTTC.

Many counts were recorded for this clonotype. This chain uses TRBV7-6 with TRBJ2-7; 8 bases align to TRBD2. Germline V gene data show CDR1 as SGHVS and CDR2 as FNYEAQ. Trimming at V came to 5 bases and at J to 3 bases, leaving 3 bases not matched to a gene. The CDR3 covers 13 residues. The CDR3 coding sequence is TGTGCCAGCAGCCGTAGCGGGAACTACGAGCAGTACTTC. Translated, it gives CASSRSGNYEQYF.

V usage is TRBV6-1 and J usage is TRBJ2-2; TRBD1 or TRBD2 may be the D gene (5 bases each). Looked up from germline, CDR1 is MNHNS and CDR2 is SASEGT. There are 18 residues in the CDR3. The ends were cut back, 7 bases at V and 5 bases at J, with 26 bases in the middle. CDR3: CASNPLPYEGLGTGELFF. Written as DNA, the CDR3 is TGTGCCAGCAATCCCCTACCCTATGAGGGGTTGGGAACCGGGGAGCTGTTTTTT.

This clonotype was observed a few times. The V call is TRBV24-1, the J call TRBJ2-5, with unresolved D. Trimming stripped 4 bases from V and 4 bases from J, with 12 bases between. The CDR3 loop spans 14 amino acids. Per germline, CDR1 KGHDR and CDR2 SFDVKD. The CDR3 sequence is CATSDQRSGETQYF. The CDR3 nucleotides are TGTGCCACCAGTGACCAAAGGTCGGGAGAGACCCAGTACTTC.

Of note for this clonotype: The missing conserved phenylalanine or tryptophan at the end of this CDR3 makes a read error likely. V usage is TRBV20-1 and J usage is TRBJ1-4, with D uncertain. This CDR3 region has 12 residues. The germline V gene encodes CDR1 DFQATT and CDR2 SNEGSKA (reference sequence). The V end was cut by 2 bases, the J end by 7 bases, with 8 bases between. CDR3: CSARPWGEKLFY. CDR3 DNA: TGCAGTGCTAGACCCTGGGGTGAAAAACTGTTTTAT.

The J gene is TRBJ1-1, the V gene TRBV19, with D possibly matching TRBD1 (6 bases). Trimming removed 5 bases from V and 5 bases from J, with 18 bases in between. Germline loops: CDR1 LNHDA, CDR2 SQIVND (reference sequence). The CDR3 extends over 15 amino acids. The CDR3 sequence: CASSGEEGVWTEAFF. CDR3 sequence (DNA): TGTGCCAGTAGTGGAGAAGAGGGGGTTTGGACTGAAGCTTTCTTT.

The chain employs TRBV19 and TRBJ2-5; 10 bases match TRBD2. The end of the DNA aligns better with TRBJ2-1, so the J call may be wrong. This CDR3 comprises 15 residues. Germline V CDR1 and CDR2: LNHDA, SQIVND (reference sequence). The CDR3: CASNTTSGTNNEQFF. The CDR3 DNA follows: TGTGCCAGTAATACTACTAGCGGGACCAACAATGAGCAGTTCTTC.

The J gene is TRBJ2-2, the V gene TRBV11-2; D is ambiguous. V gave up 0 bases and J gave up 0 bases, with 5 bases separating them. From germline, CDR1 is SGHAT and CDR2 FQNNGV. The CDR3 runs 15 residues. In nucleotides, the CDR3 is TGTGCCAGCAGCTTAGATCCCCCGAACACCGGGGAGCTGTTTTTT. It is translated as CASSLDPPNTGELFF.

At least ten counts were recorded for this clonotype. The genes are TRBV15 and TRBJ2-1; unclear D gene. Germline V lookup: CDR1 LNHNV, CDR2 YYDKDF (reference sequence). V lost 0 bases and J 0 bases, leaving 12 bases between the germline ends. CDR3 size: 17 residues. The CDR3 coding sequence is TGTGCCACCAGCAGAGATAAGGCGGCAAGCTCCTACAATGAGCAGTTCTTC. Translating gives CATSRDKAASSYNEQFF. The whole variable domain, remainder taken from reference TRBV15 and TRBJ2-1, is DAMVIQNPRYQVTQFGKPVTLSCSQTLNHNVMYWYQQKSSQAPKLLFHYYDKDFNNEADTPDNFQSRRPNTSFCFLDIRSPGLGDTAMYLCATSRDKAASSYNEQFFGPGTRLTVL.

The gene calls are TRBV29-1 and TRBJ2-5, with D possibly being TRBD1 (7 bases). The CDR3 covers 14 residues. CDR1 and CDR2 from the germline V gene are SQVTM and ANQGSEA. With 4 bases removed from V and 1 base from J, the gap between germline ends came to 13 bases. The CDR3 reads CSVARGDPQETQYF. The CDR3 DNA follows: TGCAGCGTTGCCAGGGGGGACCCCCAAGAGACCCAGTACTTC.

DNA for the CDR3: TGCGCCAGCAGCTTGGCCGGTGACACGGGCCCCGGGGAGCTGTTTTTT. It encodes CASSLAGDTGPGELFF. The V gene is TRBV5-1, the J gene TRBJ2-2; D gene ambiguous. Germline V CDR1 and CDR2: SGHRS, YFSETQ. V dropped 0 bases and J dropped 6 bases, with 15 bases sitting between them. CDR3 length: 16 residues.

Concerning this clonotype: A much larger clone sits a single nucleotide away, making a read error possible. The chain joins TRBV29-1 to TRBJ1-1; TRBD1 is a possible D gene (6 bases). V lost 3 bases to trimming and J lost 0 bases, with 11 bases between them. Germline CDR1 SQVTM, CDR2 ANQGSEA. The CDR3 contains 14 residues. The CDR3 nucleotides are TGCAGCGTTGAGGACTGGACAGTGAACACTGAAGCTTTCTTT. This codes for CSVEDWTVNTEAFF.

This clonotype was seen a few times. This chain uses TRBV14 with TRBJ2-2; tentative D call: TRBD2 (6 bases). In germline, CDR1 is SGHDN, CDR2 FVKESK. V shed 0 bases and J shed 3 bases, with 14 bases lying between them. The CDR3 runs to 17 residues. CDR3 loop: CASSQDSRTIYTGELFF. The CDR3 DNA is TGTGCCAGCAGCCAAGATTCTCGGACTATTTACACCGGGGAGCTGTTTTTT.

The chain links TRBV19 to TRBJ1-2; maybe TRBD1 (5 bases). The CDR3 has 14 residues. From germline, CDR1 is LNHDA and CDR2 SQIVND (reference sequence). V shed 7 bases and J shed 0 bases, with 12 bases lying between them. CDR3 in DNA: TGTGCCAGTACCAGGGAGGGAGCTAACTATGGCTACACCTTC. Its protein is CASTREGANYGYTF.

This clonotype has just a few counts. The V and J genes are TRBV2 and TRBJ2-7; 7 nucleotides agree with TRBD1. The CDR3 length is 15 residues. Germline-derived CDR1 and CDR2 are SNHLY and FYNNEI. Trimming cost V 6 bases and J 2 bases; bases outside gene matches: 10. CDR3 DNA sequence: TGTGCCAGCAGATTTGGGGACAGAGCGACCTACGAGCAGTACTTC. Translating gives CASRFGDRATYEQYF.

The V gene is TRBV20-1, the J gene TRBJ1-6, with 7 bases that match TRBD1. Germline V gene data show CDR1 as DFQATT and CDR2 as SNEGSKA (reference sequence). V shed 1 base, J shed 7 bases, and the junction held 7 bases outside the gene matches. CDR3 length: 15 residues. CDR3 amino acids: CSARAGGQMNSPLHF. For the CDR3, the DNA is TGCAGTGCTAGAGCGGGGGGACAGATGAATTCACCCCTCCACTTT.

This clonotype was found a few times. Germline is not matched at one junction end, which may reflect a read error. The V call is TRBV7-6, the J call TRBJ2-7, with 8 positions matching TRBD1. CDR3 length: 16 amino acids. Germline CDR1 and CDR2: SGHVS and FNYEAQ. CDR3 loop: CASSPPRQGLTYEQYF. CDR3 in DNA: TGTGCTAGCAGCCCTCCGAGACAGGGGTTGACCTACGAGCAGTACTTC.

The V gene is TRBV6-6, the J gene TRBJ2-7, with 8 bases lining up with TRBD1. Unmatched junction bases numbered 4, after V lost 6 bases and J lost 0 bases. The CDR3 spans 14 residues. CDR1 and CDR2 from the germline V gene are MNHNY and SVGAGI (reference sequence). The CDR3 DNA follows: TGTGCCAGCAGGCAGGGGGCGTTCTCCTACGAGCAGTACTTC. Translating it yields CASRQGAFSYEQYF.

The chain couples TRBV20-1 to TRBJ2-7; no clear D. Germline V gene lookup returns CDR1 DFQATT and CDR2 SNEGSKA (reference sequence). Trimming removed 5 bases from V and 1 base from J, with 18 bases in between. The length of the CDR3 is 15 residues. CDR3 nucleotide sequence: TGCAGTGCTCCCTCGGCCAGCATTGGATCCTACGAGCAGTACTTC. Its protein product is CSAPSASIGSYEQYF.